Included here is one TCR beta chain sequence, with context. Its antigen remains unknown. This record comes from a study of cytomegalovirus exposure and HLA in healthy donors. The CDR3 contains 15 residues. Germline lookup yields CDR1 LNHDA and CDR2 SQIVND (reference sequence). V lost 4 bases to trimming and J lost 3 bases, with 14 bases between them. The PCR had 60 Vbeta and 13 Jbeta primers. Data came from immunoSEQ multiplex PCR; TCRdb stores just in-frame clones and leaves some out. The sample contains some 200,000 clones, 82% of which appear only once. Overall study findings and caveats: Later analysis showed TCR association rates varying by HLA locus, highest for DRB1 and lowest for HLA-C.

The receptor's source is a woman under 30 in good health and CMV-seronegative. This rearrangement joins TRBV19 to TRBJ2-3; TRBD2 is a possible D gene (6 bases). The specimen was PBMCs. The CDR3 here is CASSKPLGGTDTQYF. In nucleotides, the CDR3 is TGTGCCAGTAGTAAGCCCCTGGGAGGAACAGATACGCAGTATTTT.